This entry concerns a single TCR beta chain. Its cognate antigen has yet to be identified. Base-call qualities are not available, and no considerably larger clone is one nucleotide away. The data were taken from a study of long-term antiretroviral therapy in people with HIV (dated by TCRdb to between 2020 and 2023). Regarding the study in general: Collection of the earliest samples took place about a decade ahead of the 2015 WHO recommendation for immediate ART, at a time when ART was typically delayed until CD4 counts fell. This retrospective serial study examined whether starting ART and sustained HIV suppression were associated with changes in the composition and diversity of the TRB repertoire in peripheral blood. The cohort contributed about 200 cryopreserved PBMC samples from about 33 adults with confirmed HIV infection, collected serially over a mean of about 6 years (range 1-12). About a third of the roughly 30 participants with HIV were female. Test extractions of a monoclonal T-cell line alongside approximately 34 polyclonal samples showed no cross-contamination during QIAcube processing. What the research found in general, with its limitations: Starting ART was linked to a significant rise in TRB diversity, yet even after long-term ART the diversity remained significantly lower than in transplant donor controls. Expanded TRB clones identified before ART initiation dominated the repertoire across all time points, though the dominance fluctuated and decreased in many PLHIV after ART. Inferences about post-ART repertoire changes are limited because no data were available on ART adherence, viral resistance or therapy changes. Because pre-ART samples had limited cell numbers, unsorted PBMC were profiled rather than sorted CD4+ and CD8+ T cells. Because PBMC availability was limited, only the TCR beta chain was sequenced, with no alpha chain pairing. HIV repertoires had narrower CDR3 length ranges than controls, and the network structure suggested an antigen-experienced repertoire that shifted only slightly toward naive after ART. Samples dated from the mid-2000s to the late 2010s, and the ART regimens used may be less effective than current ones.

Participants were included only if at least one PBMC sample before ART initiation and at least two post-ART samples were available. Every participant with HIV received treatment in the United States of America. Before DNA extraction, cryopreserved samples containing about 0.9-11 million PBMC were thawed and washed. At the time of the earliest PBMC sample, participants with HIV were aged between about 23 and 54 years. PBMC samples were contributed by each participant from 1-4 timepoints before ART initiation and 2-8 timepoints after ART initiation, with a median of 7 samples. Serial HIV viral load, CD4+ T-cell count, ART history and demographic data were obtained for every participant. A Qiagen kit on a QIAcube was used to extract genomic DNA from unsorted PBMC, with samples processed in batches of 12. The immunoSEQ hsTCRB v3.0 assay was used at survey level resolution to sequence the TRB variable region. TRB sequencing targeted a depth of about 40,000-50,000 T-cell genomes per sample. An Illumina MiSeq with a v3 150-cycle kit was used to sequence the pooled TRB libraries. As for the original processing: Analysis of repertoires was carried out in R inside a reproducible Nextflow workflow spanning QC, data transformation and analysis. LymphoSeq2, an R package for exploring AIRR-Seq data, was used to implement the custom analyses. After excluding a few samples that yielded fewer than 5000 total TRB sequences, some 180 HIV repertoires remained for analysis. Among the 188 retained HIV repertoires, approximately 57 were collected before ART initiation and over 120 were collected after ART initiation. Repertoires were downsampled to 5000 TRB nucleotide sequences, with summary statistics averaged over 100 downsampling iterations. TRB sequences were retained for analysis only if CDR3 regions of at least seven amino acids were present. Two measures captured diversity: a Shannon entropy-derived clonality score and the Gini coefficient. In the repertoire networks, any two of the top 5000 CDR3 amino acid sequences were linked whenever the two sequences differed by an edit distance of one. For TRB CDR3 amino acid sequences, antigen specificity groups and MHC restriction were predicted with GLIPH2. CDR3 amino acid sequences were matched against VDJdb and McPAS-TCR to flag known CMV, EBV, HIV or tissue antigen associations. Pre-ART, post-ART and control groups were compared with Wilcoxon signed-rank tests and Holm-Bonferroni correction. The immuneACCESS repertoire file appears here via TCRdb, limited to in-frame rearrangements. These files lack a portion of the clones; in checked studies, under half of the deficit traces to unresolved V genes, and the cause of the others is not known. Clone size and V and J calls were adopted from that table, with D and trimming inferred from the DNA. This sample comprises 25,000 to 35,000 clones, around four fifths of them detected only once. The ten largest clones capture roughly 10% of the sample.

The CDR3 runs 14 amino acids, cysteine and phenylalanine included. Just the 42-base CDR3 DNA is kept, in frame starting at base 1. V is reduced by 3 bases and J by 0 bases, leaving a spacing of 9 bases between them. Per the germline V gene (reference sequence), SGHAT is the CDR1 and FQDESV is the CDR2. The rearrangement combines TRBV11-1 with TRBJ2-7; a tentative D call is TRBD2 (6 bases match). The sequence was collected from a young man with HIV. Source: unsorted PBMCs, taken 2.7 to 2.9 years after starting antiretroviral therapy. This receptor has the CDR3 CASSFAGLSYEQYF. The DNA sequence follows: TGTGCCAGCAGCTTCGCGGGGCTCTCCTACGAGCAGTACTTC.